A single sample gave rise to the 10 T cell receptor beta chains below, sequenced in a study of regulatory T cells in long-lasting Graves disease. The time point: newly diagnosed GD, antithyroid drugs for less than 3 months. The authors made the TCR library using RNA they extracted from PBMCs. Combining iRepertoire HTBI primers with Arm-PCR of CDR3 regions, the authors built TCR beta libraries. TCRdb recomputed calls from the multiplex PCR reads with MiXCR, one row per CDR3 protein. The sample has 540,000 or so distinct CDR3 sequences, about 13% seen once; the top ten hold more than 8.5%. This same sample was also part of a study on T cells in Graves' hyperthyroidism and ophthalmopathy.

Sample: peripheral blood mononuclear cells (PBMCs), taken at new diagnosis, from a patient treated with antithyroid drugs. The origin of the receptors is a man aged 25-40 years with Graves disease.

This clonotype was seen once. A much larger clone is a single base away; this may be a read error. V is TRBV2 and J is TRBJ2-7, with D perhaps given as TRBD1 or TRBD2 (6 bases each). Germline V lookup: CDR1 SNHLY, CDR2 FYNNEI. CDR3 length: 15 amino acids. The CDR3 nucleotides are TGTGTCAGCAGTGAAGGTTGGGGGGCCCACTACGAGCAGTACTTC. It codes for CVSSEGWGAHYEQYF.

Ten or more counts support this clonotype. This chain uses TRBV29-1 with TRBJ2-3; 10 bases agree with TRBD1. J lost 4 bases, V lost 3 bases, and 4 bases had no gene match. This CDR3 spans 14 amino acids. The germline V gene has CDR1 SQVTM and CDR2 ANQGSEA. The CDR3 is CSVDGDRGPDTQYF. In DNA form, the CDR3 reads TGCAGCGTTGACGGGGACAGGGGCCCAGATACGCAGTATTTT.

This clonotype has only a few counts. The chain couples TRBV7-2 to TRBJ2-5, with 8 positions matching TRBD2. V lost 6 bases and J lost 7; bases outside the gene matches: 1. CDR1 and CDR2 from the germline V gene are SGHTA and FQGNSA. CDR3 length: 11 amino acids. In DNA form, the CDR3 reads TGTGCCAGCAGTCGGGGGGGGACCCAGTACTTC. This gives the protein CASSRGGTQYF.

On this clonotype itself: A much larger clone sits a single nucleotide away, making a read error possible. J is TRBJ2-7 and V is TRBV5-1; the match to TRBD1 covers 9 bases. The J call may be wrong; the DNA end is better matched by TRBJ2-6. Germline V gene lookup returns CDR1 SGHRS and CDR2 YFSETQ. There are 20 residues in the CDR3. CDR3 in amino acids: CASSLLGFGTGSSGTNVLTF. The CDR3 DNA is TGCGCCAGCAGCTTGTTGGGGTTCGGGACAGGGAGCTCTGGGACCAACGTCCTGACTTTC.

This clonotype occurred once. The V gene is TRBV27, the J gene TRBJ2-7; D call uncertain. In germline, CDR1 is MNHEY, CDR2 SMNVEV (reference sequence). V lost 0 bases, J lost 3 bases, and 6 bases lay in between. The CDR3 has 13 amino acids. Written as DNA, the CDR3 is TGTGCCAGCAGTTTATCGGACCACTACGAGCAGTACTTC. Protein product: CASSLSDHYEQYF.

This chain uses TRBV29-1 with TRBJ1-2; TRBD1 agrees at 7 bases. The CDR3 has 14 residues. The V gene's germline CDR1 is SQVTM and CDR2 ANQGSEA. The junction had 11 bases not matched to a gene; V was cut back by 7 bases and J by 3 bases. CDR3 in DNA: TGCAGCGGCATTGGAGGGGGCAGGGACTATGGCTACACCTTC. It is translated as CSGIGGGRDYGYTF. Combining the CDR3 with reference TRBV29-1 and TRBJ1-2 gives the whole variable domain SAVISQKPSRDICQRGTSLTIQCQVDSQVTMMFWYRQQPGQSLTLIATANQGSEATYESGFVIDKFPISRPNLTFSTLTVSNMSPEDSSIYLCSGIGGGRDYGYTFGSGTRLTVV.

This clonotype was counted only a few times. DNA of the CDR3: TGTGCCTGGACCTCGGGACAAACCTATAATTCACCCCTCCACTTT. It yields the protein CAWTSGQTYNSPLHF. The chain has TRBV30 and TRBJ1-6; D is perhaps TRBD1 (6 bases). The CDR3 runs 15 residues. CDR1 is GTSNPN, CDR2 SVGIG, per germline (reference sequence). V lost 4 bases and J 2 bases, leaving 12 bases between the germline ends.

A remark on this clonotype: The CDR3 does not close with the conserved phenylalanine or tryptophan, likely indicating a read error. The DNA of the CDR3 is TGCAGCGCTCGGGACAGGGGCAACACTGAAGCTTTCCTT. Translation: CSARDRGNTEAFL. The chain combines TRBV29-1 with TRBJ1-1; TRBD1 agrees at 10 bases. The germline V gene encodes CDR1 SQVTM and CDR2 ANQGSEA. After removal of 7 bases from V and 2 bases from J, the junction contained 4 bases not matched to a gene. This CDR3 has 13 residues.

This clonotype was seen ten or more times. The chain couples TRBV14 to TRBJ2-6; no clear D gene. CDR1 is SGHDN, CDR2 FVKESK, per germline. Trimming left V 4 bases short and J 2 bases short, with 9 bases between. The CDR3 covers 15 residues. In DNA, the CDR3 is TGTGCCAGCAGCCCCCGGCTGACTGGGGCCAACGTCCTGACTTTC. Its translation: CASSPRLTGANVLTF.

V and J are TRBV20-1 and TRBJ2-3, with 10 bases identical to TRBD2. This CDR3 region has 15 residues. Germline values: CDR1 DFQATT, CDR2 SNEGSKA (reference sequence). The V and J ends lost 1 base and 4 bases, in that order; junction bases with no gene match: 5. For the CDR3, the DNA is TGCAGTGCTAGAGCCTCTAGCGGGAGCGCAGATACGCAGTATTTT. It translates to CSARASSGSADTQYF.